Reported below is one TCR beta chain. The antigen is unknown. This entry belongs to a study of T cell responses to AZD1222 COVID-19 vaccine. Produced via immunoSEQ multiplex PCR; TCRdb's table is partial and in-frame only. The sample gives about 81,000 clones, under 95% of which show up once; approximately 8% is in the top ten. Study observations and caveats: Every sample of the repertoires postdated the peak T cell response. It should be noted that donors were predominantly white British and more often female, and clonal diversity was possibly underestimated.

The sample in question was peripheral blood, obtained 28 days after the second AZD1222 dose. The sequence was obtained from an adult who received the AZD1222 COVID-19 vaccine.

This CDR3 reads CASSQWSGRSTDTQYF. CDR3 sequence (DNA): TGTGCCAGCAGCCAATGGAGCGGGAGGTCGACAGATACGCAGTATTTT. This chain links TRBV4-2 with TRBJ2-3; 9 bases are a match to TRBD2. Per germline, CDR1 LGHNA and CDR2 YNFKEQ. This CDR3 region has 16 residues. Trimming at V came to 2 bases and at J to 3 bases, leaving 6 bases not matched to a gene.